The subject of this entry is one T cell receptor (beta chain). As yet, its antigen is unknown. The sample belongs to a study of shared clonotypes between healthy human individuals. All participating donors were Caucasian adults from Nashville, Tennessee. Genomic DNA of each subset was evenly split across several immunoSEQ plates. About 30,000 T cell genomes, or around 290 ng DNA, went into replicate PCRs of unsorted PBMC. Data came from immunoSEQ multiplex PCR; TCRdb stores just in-frame clones and leaves some out. The repertoire consists of approximately 510,000 clones, with less than 85% occurring once and the leading ten covering approximately 13%. General study findings and limits: Sequencing depth was predicted to influence how clonotypes are shared among donors.

The sequencing sample was made of PBMCs. The clonotype was recovered from a woman aged 40 to 50 in good health. Some clones in this sample may be carry-over from other donors' samples.

The CDR3 bases are TGTGCCAGCAGTCGACAGGGGGCAAGGAACGATGAGCAGTTCTTC. This encodes CASSRQGARNDEQFF. The genes are TRBV27 and TRBJ2-1, with TRBD1 matching over 10 bases. The CDR3 runs 15 residues. V shed 5 bases, J shed 8 bases, and the junction held 9 bases outside the gene matches. Germline CDR1 and CDR2: MNHEY and SMNVEV (reference sequence).